Listed below are T cell receptor beta chains from one sample, sequenced in a study of Ad26.COV2.S vaccination and SARS-CoV-2 variants. The repertoire was sequenced with immunoSEQ multiplex PCR; TCRdb's copy has only in-frame clones and lacks some. The repertoire consists of roughly 400,000 clones, with 90% occurring once and the leading ten covering less than 5.5%. Material: peripheral blood, obtained in a trial of Ad26.COV2.S vaccine versus placebo. These receptors came from a person between 18 and 59 years old who received the Ad26.COV2.S COVID-19 vaccine or a placebo. Both conserved end residues are part of each CDR3.

V	J	CDR3
TRBV9	TRBJ2-1	CASSVGGTYNEQFF
TRBV4-3	TRBJ2-1	CASSQDLPRDSYNEQFF
TRBV9	TRBJ2-7	CASSPLGLQWNEQYF
TRBV9	TRBJ2-7	CASSVETGYEQYF
TRBV27	TRBJ2-7	CASSFGTSNEQYF
TRBV7-6	TRBJ2-3	CASSRLARHEADTQYF
TRBV29-1	TRBJ2-3	CSVASGPHNVDTQYF
TRBV28	TRBJ1-4	CASSSGDEKLFF
TRBV11-2	TRBJ2-1	CASSLDYSSYNEQFF
TRBV7-9	TRBJ2-1	CASSFPPGYNEQFF
TRBV10-3	TRBJ2-7	CAISVGQDTYEQYF
TRBV5-6	TRBJ2-7	CASSLGLAVTYEQYF
TRBV5-1	TRBJ2-5	CASSLARDRGQETQYF
TRBV9	TRBJ1-4	CASSVGTGKNEKLFF
TRBV9	TRBJ2-1	CASSEGPGDHYNEQFF
TRBV20-1	TRBJ2-1	CSASNRQGASYNEQFF
TRBV18	TRBJ1-5	CASSPSRTGEKPQLF
TRBV7-2	TRBJ2-5	CASSTTSGSSETQYF
TRBV27	TRBJ2-1	CASSSRQRRSYNEQFF
TRBV6-6	TRBJ2-7	CASSYSAGSSYEQYF